This TCR beta chain was observed in a study of blood T cell repertoires in COVID-19. About the study: Acute and convalescent COVID-19 samples came from the United States, Italy and Spain. PBMCs, B-cell-depleted T cells, or T cells were the source of the cDNA or gDNA that made up the material.

Germline values: CDR1 SGHDN, CDR2 FVKESK. The ends were cut back, 4 bases at V and 4 bases at J, with 9 bases in the middle. The CDR3 is made up of 13 amino acids. Judged by abundance, this clone is medium-sized (0.01 to 0.1%). Original handling: Reference gene primers were amplified, and this amplification served to estimate nucleated cell counts. The method was immunoSEQ multiplex PCR; TCRdb's version includes in-frame clones alone and lacks a portion of them. That table furnishes V, J and clone size, whereas the DNA furnished D and trimming. The table records around 93,000 clones, 70% to 90% of them present only once.

The clonotype was recovered from a man between 60 and 75 years old with acute or convalescent COVID-19. The genes are TRBV14 and TRBJ2-3; D is unclear. Source material: peripheral blood. CDR3 in amino acids: CASSLQMSDTQYF. CDR3 sequence (DNA): TGTGCCAGCAGCCTCCAAATGTCAGATACGCAGTATTTT. Filled out from reference TRBV14 and TRBJ2-3, the complete variable domain reads EAGVTQFPSHSVIEKGQTVTLRCDPISGHDNLYWYRRVMGKEIKFLLHFVKESKQDESGMPNNRFLAERTGGTYSTLKVQPAELEDSGVYFCASSLQMSDTQYFGPGTRLTVL.